This TCR beta chain was identified during a study of T cells in Graves' hyperthyroidism and ophthalmopathy. Amplification of TCR beta CDR3 regions used RNA as the template. Primed by the HTBI set, a first-round RT-PCR was run on the TCR CDR3. TCRdb re-analysed the multiplex PCR reads in MiXCR, keeping a single row per CDR3 protein. The data show 450,000 to 550,000 distinct CDR3 sequences, with about 24% seen just once and 11% held by the top ten. There are many counts of this clonotype. V lost 8 bases and J 8 bases, leaving 21 bases between the germline ends. The CDR3 contains 14 residues. Germline CDR1 and CDR2: MNHEY and SMNVEV (reference sequence).

The chain links TRBV27 to TRBJ1-2; D uncertain. The TCR was taken from a woman in her twenties or thirties with Graves' ophthalmopathy. The sample comprised blood. CDR3 region: CASQPSGGPRGYTF. The CDR3 coding sequence is TGTGCCAGCCAGCCGTCGGGAGGACCGCGGGGCTACACCTTC.